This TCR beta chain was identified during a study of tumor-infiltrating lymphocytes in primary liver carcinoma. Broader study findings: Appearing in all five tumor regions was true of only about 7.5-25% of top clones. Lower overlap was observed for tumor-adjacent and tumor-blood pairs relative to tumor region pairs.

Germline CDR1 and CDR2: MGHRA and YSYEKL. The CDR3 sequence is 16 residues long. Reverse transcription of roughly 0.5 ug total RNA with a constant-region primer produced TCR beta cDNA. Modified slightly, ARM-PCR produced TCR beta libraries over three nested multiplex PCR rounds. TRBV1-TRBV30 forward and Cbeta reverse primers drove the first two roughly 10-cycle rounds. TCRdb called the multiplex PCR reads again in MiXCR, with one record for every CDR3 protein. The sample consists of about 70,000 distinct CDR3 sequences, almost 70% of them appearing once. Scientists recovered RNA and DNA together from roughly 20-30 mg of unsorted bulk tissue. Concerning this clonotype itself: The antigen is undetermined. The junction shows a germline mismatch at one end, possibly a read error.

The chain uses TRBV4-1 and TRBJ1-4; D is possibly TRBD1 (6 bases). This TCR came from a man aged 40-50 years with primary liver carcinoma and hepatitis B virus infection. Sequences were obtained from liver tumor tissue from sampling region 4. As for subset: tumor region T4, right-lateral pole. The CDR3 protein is CASSQGPGTGTQNLFF. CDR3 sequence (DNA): TGCGCCAGCAGCCAAGGGCCGGGGACGGGGACACAAAATCTGTTTTTT.